This T cell receptor beta chain was sequenced for a study of cytotoxic CD8 clonotypes in ibrutinib-treated CLL. Turning to the study itself: Patients attained about 24 partial and 2 complete responses; at median approximately 70 months, roughly 15 remained remitted while about twelve progressed. A median 12 months of treatment, range 6 to 36, preceded the collection of response samples. The study's findings and limits: The clonality went up when patients responded to ibrutinib and dropped back toward baseline at progression. Baseline clonality exceeded age-matched healthy donors and tracked circulating CD8+ T-cell counts.

Germline V CDR1 and CDR2: MNHEY, SMNVEV (reference sequence). This CDR3 contains 15 residues. V was pared by 5 bases and J by 2 bases, with 15 bases between. Note on this clone: Its specificity is not known.

TCRdb's copy holds only in-frame clones and misses some; the assay was immunoSEQ multiplex PCR. The data show some 29,000 clones, with 55% to 70% seen just once and about 53% held by the top ten. The sequencing here drew on PBMCs, taken after 24 months of ibrutinib treatment. The sequence came from a human donor with chronic lymphocytic leukemia. V and J are TRBV27 and TRBJ1-1; a weak D match, TRBD1 (5 bases). CDR3 DNA sequence: TGTGCCAGCAGTCCCTGGGACGGTAGAAACACTGAAGCTTTCTTT. It codes for CASSPWDGRNTEAFF.